A selection of T cell receptor beta chains follows, all from one sample in a study of T cell responses to AZD1222 COVID-19 vaccine. TCRdb keeps only in-frame clones here, not all; method: immunoSEQ multiplex PCR. The data hold about 140,000 clones, with 80% to 90% observed a single time. Here the sequenced sample was peripheral blood, taken on day 0 of AZD1222 vaccination. The source is an adult in good health. Each CDR3 is given with its conserved first and last residue. D genes are given only for firm matches. The size entry is marked missing in some rows and otherwise reads once, few, many or a size class.

clone_size: -
v_call: TRBV7-9
d_call: TRBD2
j_call: TRBJ2-2
cdr3_aa: CASSQGLLNTGELFF
cdr3_nt: TGTGCCAGCAGCCAGGGACTACTTAACACCGGGGAGCTGTTTTTT

clone_size: -
v_call: TRBV6-4
d_call: TRBD2
j_call: TRBJ2-3
cdr3_aa: CASSGTSGGTDTQYF
cdr3_nt: TGTGCCAGCAGTGGGACTAGCGGGGGCACAGATACGCAGTATTTT

clone_size: -
v_call: TRBV7-9
d_call: -
j_call: TRBJ1-1
cdr3_aa: CASSLVNVQEAFF
cdr3_nt: TGTGCCAGCAGCTTAGTCAATGTGCAGGAAGCTTTCTTT

clone_size: -
v_call: TRBV5-1
d_call: -
j_call: TRBJ1-5
cdr3_aa: CASREDASNQPQHF
cdr3_nt: TGCGCCAGCAGAGAGGATGCTAGCAATCAGCCCCAGCATTTT

clone_size: -
v_call: TRBV4-1
d_call: TRBD1
j_call: TRBJ1-4
cdr3_aa: CASSQARGAGGANEKLFF
cdr3_nt: TGCGCCAGCAGCCAAGCTCGTGGAGCAGGGGGTGCTAATGAAAAACTGTTTTTT

clone_size: -
v_call: TRBV4-1
d_call: TRBD1
j_call: TRBJ1-1
cdr3_aa: CASSNLGTAEAFF
cdr3_nt: TGCGCCAGCAGCAACCTGGGGACAGCTGAAGCTTTCTTT

clone_size: -
v_call: TRBV7-6
d_call: TRBD1
j_call: TRBJ1-5
cdr3_aa: CASSSGQGPNQPQHF
cdr3_nt: TGTGCCAGCAGCTCAGGACAGGGACCGAATCAGCCCCAGCATTTT

clone_size: -
v_call: TRBV19
d_call: -
j_call: TRBJ1-3
cdr3_aa: CASTPRTVPGNTIYF
cdr3_nt: TGTGCCAGTACCCCTCGGACAGTACCTGGAAACACCATATATTTT

clone_size: -
v_call: TRBV5-8
d_call: -
j_call: TRBJ1-5
cdr3_aa: CASSLVGAYSNQPQHF
cdr3_nt: TGTGCCAGCAGCTTGGTCGGGGCTTATAGCAATCAGCCCCAGCATTTT

clone_size: -
v_call: TRBV6-5
d_call: TRBD2
j_call: TRBJ2-5
cdr3_aa: CASSTSGRASETQYF
cdr3_nt: TGTGCCAGCTCGACTAGCGGGAGGGCCTCGGAGACCCAGTACTTC

clone_size: -
v_call: TRBV18
d_call: -
j_call: TRBJ2-7
cdr3_aa: CASSPSNNYEQYF
cdr3_nt: TGTGCCAGCTCACCCTCTAATAATTACGAGCAGTACTTC

clone_size: -
v_call: TRBV7-2
d_call: -
j_call: TRBJ1-2
cdr3_aa: CASSWGGGGSYGYTF
cdr3_nt: TGTGCCAGCAGCTGGGGGGGTGGTGGGAGCTATGGCTACACCTTC

clone_size: -
v_call: TRBV5-1
d_call: -
j_call: TRBJ1-5
cdr3_aa: CASSPSGWPQHF
cdr3_nt: TGCGCCAGCAGCCCATCTGGGTGGCCCCAGCATTTT

clone_size: -
v_call: TRBV6-2/TRBV6-3
d_call: -
j_call: TRBJ2-7
cdr3_aa: CASSYPWVLPSRIAGAYEQYF
cdr3_nt: TGTGCCAGCAGTTACCCCTGGGTCCTTCCTAGCCGAATAGCTGGGGCTTACGAGCAGTACTTC

clone_size: -
v_call: TRBV9
d_call: TRBD2
j_call: TRBJ2-1
cdr3_aa: CASSVTSGSSYNEQFF
cdr3_nt: TGTGCCAGCAGCGTTACTAGCGGTAGCTCCTACAATGAGCAGTTCTTC

clone_size: -
v_call: TRBV5-1
d_call: -
j_call: TRBJ2-2
cdr3_aa: CASSSRQSPNTGELFF
cdr3_nt: TGCGCCAGCAGCTCTAGACAGTCTCCGAACACCGGGGAGCTGTTTTTT

clone_size: -
v_call: TRBV4-1
d_call: -
j_call: TRBJ1-1
cdr3_aa: CASSRSGPRANTEAFF
cdr3_nt: TGCGCCAGCAGCCGAAGCGGGCCCAGGGCCAACACTGAAGCTTTCTTT

clone_size: -
v_call: TRBV5-1
d_call: -
j_call: TRBJ1-1
cdr3_aa: CASSPPNSELDAAFF
cdr3_nt: TGCGCCAGCAGCCCTCCGAACTCTGAACTCGACGCGGCTTTCTTT

clone_size: -
v_call: TRBV6-2/TRBV6-3
d_call: -
j_call: TRBJ1-1
cdr3_aa: CASSAPSRVNTEAFF
cdr3_nt: TGTGCCAGCAGTGCACCTAGCAGGGTTAACACTGAAGCTTTCTTT

clone_size: -
v_call: TRBV2
d_call: TRBD1
j_call: TRBJ1-5
cdr3_aa: CASSYLQGNQPQHF
cdr3_nt: TGTGCCAGCAGCTATTTACAGGGGAATCAGCCCCAGCATTTT

clone_size: -
v_call: TRBV18
d_call: TRBD2
j_call: TRBJ2-1
cdr3_aa: CASSLLAGASSSYNEQFF
cdr3_nt: TGTGCCAGCTCCTTACTAGCGGGAGCCTCAAGCTCCTACAATGAGCAGTTCTTC

clone_size: -
v_call: TRBV19
d_call: TRBD2
j_call: TRBJ2-4
cdr3_aa: CASSPSGANKNIQYF
cdr3_nt: TGTGCCAGTAGCCCTAGCGGAGCCAACAAAAACATTCAGTACTTC

clone_size: -
v_call: TRBV19
d_call: TRBD1
j_call: TRBJ1-5
cdr3_aa: CASSIQGQGNSNQPQHF
cdr3_nt: TGTGCCAGTAGTATCCAGGGACAGGGAAATAGCAATCAGCCCCAGCATTTT

clone_size: -
v_call: TRBV14
d_call: -
j_call: TRBJ2-7
cdr3_aa: CASSQDRLYEQYF
cdr3_nt: TGTGCCAGCAGCCAAGACAGACTCTACGAGCAGTACTTC

clone_size: -
v_call: TRBV7-3
d_call: -
j_call: TRBJ2-5
cdr3_aa: CASSYSPGNQETQYF
cdr3_nt: TGTGCCAGCAGCTACTCCCCCGGGAACCAAGAGACCCAGTACTTC

clone_size: -
v_call: TRBV24-1
d_call: TRBD1
j_call: TRBJ2-4
cdr3_aa: CATAPGQDPQNIQYF
cdr3_nt: TGTGCCACAGCCCCGGGACAGGATCCCCAAAACATTCAGTACTTC

clone_size: -
v_call: TRBV12-3/TRBV12-4
d_call: -
j_call: TRBJ2-5
cdr3_aa: CASSGYPRTQYF
cdr3_nt: TGTGCCAGCAGCGGGTACCCCAGGACCCAGTACTTC

clone_size: -
v_call: TRBV12-5
d_call: -
j_call: TRBJ1-5
cdr3_aa: CASGLDLTGPGGQPQHF
cdr3_nt: TGTGCTAGTGGTTTGGACCTGACAGGTCCGGGGGGTCAGCCCCAGCATTTT

clone_size: -
v_call: TRBV25-1
d_call: -
j_call: TRBJ2-1
cdr3_aa: CASSLLGAYNEQFF
cdr3_nt: TGTGCCAGCAGCCTCCTCGGCGCCTACAATGAGCAGTTCTTC

clone_size: once
v_call: TRBV5-1
d_call: -
j_call: TRBJ2-6
cdr3_aa: CASSFQGSGANVLTF
cdr3_nt: TGCGCCAGCAGCTTCCAGGGTTCTGGGGCCAACGTCCTGACTTTC

clone_size: -
v_call: TRBV2
d_call: -
j_call: TRBJ1-1
cdr3_aa: CASNQGMNTEAFF
cdr3_nt: TGTGCCAGCAATCAGGGGATGAACACTGAAGCTTTCTTT

clone_size: -
v_call: TRBV2
d_call: TRBD2
j_call: TRBJ2-7
cdr3_aa: CAGDQLAAYEQYF
cdr3_nt: TGTGCCGGAGATCAACTAGCGGCTTACGAGCAGTACTTC

clone_size: -
v_call: TRBV7-9
d_call: TRBD1
j_call: TRBJ2-3
cdr3_aa: CASSLSGGKDTQYF
cdr3_nt: TGTGCCAGCAGCTTATCAGGGGGCAAAGATACGCAGTATTTT

clone_size: once
v_call: TRBV29-1
d_call: -
j_call: TRBJ1-1
cdr3_aa: CSVELWTDNTEAFF
cdr3_nt: TGCAGCGTTGAGTTGTGGACAGACAACACTGAAGCTTTCTTT

clone_size: few
v_call: TRBV2
d_call: -
j_call: TRBJ1-5
cdr3_aa: CASSPYFGQNQPQHF
cdr3_nt: TGTGCCAGCAGTCCCTACTTCGGACAAAATCAGCCCCAGCATTTT

clone_size: -
v_call: TRBV7-2
d_call: -
j_call: TRBJ1-2
cdr3_aa: CASSGFAALGYTF
cdr3_nt: TGTGCCAGCAGCGGCTTCGCAGCCCTCGGCTACACCTTC

clone_size: -
v_call: TRBV30
d_call: -
j_call: TRBJ1-2
cdr3_aa: CAWSPSPGPLFNYGYTF
cdr3_nt: TGTGCCTGGAGTCCCTCCCCAGGTCCCTTATTTAACTATGGCTACACCTTC

clone_size: -
v_call: TRBV7-9
d_call: -
j_call: TRBJ1-3
cdr3_aa: CASSQPAGSSGNTIYF
cdr3_nt: TGTGCCAGCAGCCAACCTGCCGGGAGCTCTGGAAACACCATATATTTT

clone_size: once
v_call: TRBV5-1
d_call: -
j_call: TRBJ1-1
cdr3_aa: CASSLDKIGGTEAFF
cdr3_nt: TGCGCCAGCAGCCTAGACAAAATAGGGGGGACTGAAGCTTTCTTT

clone_size: -
v_call: TRBV19
d_call: TRBD2
j_call: TRBJ2-7
cdr3_aa: CASTGGRESSYEQYF
cdr3_nt: TGTGCCAGTACCGGGGGGAGGGAGAGCTCCTACGAGCAGTACTTC

clone_size: -
v_call: TRBV4-2
d_call: TRBD2
j_call: TRBJ2-1
cdr3_aa: CASSKTSGSTNNEQFF
cdr3_nt: TGTGCCAGCAGCAAAACTAGCGGGAGTACCAACAATGAGCAGTTCTTC

clone_size: -
v_call: TRBV6-5
d_call: -
j_call: TRBJ1-2
cdr3_aa: CASSFPGRRGYTF
cdr3_nt: TGTGCCAGCAGTTTTCCGGGACGGCGTGGCTACACCTTC

clone_size: -
v_call: TRBV24-1
d_call: TRBD1
j_call: TRBJ2-7
cdr3_aa: CATSDFRQGRSEQYF
cdr3_nt: TGTGCCACCAGTGATTTTCGACAGGGACGGTCCGAGCAGTACTTC

clone_size: once
v_call: TRBV5-1
d_call: -
j_call: TRBJ2-2
cdr3_aa: CASSLVRLTAAQNTGELFF
cdr3_nt: TGCGCCAGCAGCTTGGTAAGGCTGACGGCCGCCCAGAACACCGGGGAGCTGTTTTTT